These 26 T cell receptor beta chains were all obtained from the same sample, sequenced in a study of shared clonotypes between healthy human individuals. The table came from immunoSEQ multiplex PCR; TCRdb's copy has only in-frame clones and leaves some out. The profile shows under 650,000 clones, about 96% of them singletons. The sequencing sample was made of naive CD4+ T cells sorted from blood. Specified subset: CD45RA+ positively selected. These receptors were collected from a woman aged 25 to 39 in good health.

The J gene is TRBJ2-7, the V gene TRBV27; perhaps TRBD2 as D (5 bases). Trimming removed 0 bases at V and 6 bases at J, with 9 bases between. CDR3 length: 13 residues. CDR1 and CDR2 from the germline V gene are MNHEY and SMNVEV (reference sequence). For the CDR3, the DNA is TGTGCCAGCAGTTTATCATCTAGCTGCGAGCAGTACTTC. Encoded protein: CASSLSSSCEQYF.

CDR3 in amino acids: CAWTRQGFAEAFF. In DNA, the CDR3 is TGTGCCTGGACAAGACAGGGGTTCGCTGAAGCTTTCTTT. V is TRBV30 and J is TRBJ1-1, with 8 positions matching TRBD1. The germline V gene encodes CDR1 GTSNPN and CDR2 SVGIG (reference sequence). V was clipped by 4 bases and J by 6 bases; unmatched bases: 7. The CDR3 runs to 13 residues.

The rearrangement links TRBV18 to TRBJ2-3; tentatively, D is TRBD1 (6 bases). V lost 6 bases and J 3 bases, leaving 13 bases between the germline ends. Germline CDR1 KGHSH, CDR2 LQKENI. CDR3 length: 14 residues. CDR3 coding DNA: TGTGCCAGCTCTTTTTGGGGGCTAACAGATACGCAGTATTTT. Amino acids: CASSFWGLTDTQYF. Full variable domain (missing parts from reference TRBV18 and TRBJ2-3): NAGVMQNPRHLVRRRGQEARLRCSPMKGHSHVYWYRQLPEEGLKFMVYLQKENIIDESGMPKERFSAEFPKEGPSILRIQQVVRGDSAAYFCASSFWGLTDTQYFGPGTRLTVL.

This clone has a single count. The chain joins TRBV7-6 to TRBJ2-7; the match to TRBD2 covers 9 bases. Germline assignment: CDR1 SGHVS and CDR2 FNYEAQ. The junction had 12 bases not matched to a gene; V was cut back by 1 base and J by 5 bases. The CDR3 is 17 amino acids. DNA for the CDR3: TGTGCCAGCAGCTTAGACGGCGCGGCGGGAGGGTTCCACGAGCAGTACTTC. Translated: CASSLDGAAGGFHEQYF.

The V call is TRBV4-1, the J call TRBJ1-4; no firm D call. V was cut by 6 bases and J by 8 bases, with 19 bases left in between. The CDR3 contains 15 residues. From germline, CDR1 is MGHRA and CDR2 YSYEKL. The CDR3 here is CASSPPDLGSEKLFF. CDR3 coding DNA: TGCGCCAGCAGTCCTCCCGATCTCGGGAGCGAAAAACTGTTTTTT.

The rearrangement links TRBV7-8 to TRBJ2-7; TRBD2 aligns across 13 bases. The CDR3 contains 17 residues. V lost 4 bases, J lost 2 bases, and 8 bases stayed unmatched. Germline V gene lookup returns CDR1 SGHVS and CDR2 FQNEAQ. CDR3 protein: CASSWTSGSVSAYEQYF. The DNA of the CDR3 is TGTGCCAGCAGCTGGACTAGCGGGAGCGTAAGCGCCTACGAGCAGTACTTC.

The chain couples TRBV29-1 to TRBJ1-1; D is uncertain. This CDR3 has 13 amino acids. Germline V gives CDR1 SQVTM, CDR2 ANQGSEA. V lost 4 bases and J lost 0, with 9 bases in between. CDR3 sequence reads: CSVVGQVNTEAFF. CDR3 nucleotide sequence: TGCAGCGTTGTAGGGCAGGTGAACACTGAAGCTTTCTTT.

The chain carries TRBV7-8 and TRBJ2-2; TRBD1 matches at 9 bases. CDR1 SGHVS and CDR2 FQNEAQ come from the germline V gene. CDR3 length: 16 residues. V lost 0 bases and J lost 5; bases outside the gene matches: 4. CDR3 sequence reads: CASSLAPGQGTGELFF. The CDR3 DNA is TGTGCCAGCAGCTTAGCGCCGGGACAGGGTACCGGGGAGCTGTTTTTT.

V usage is TRBV7-8 and J usage is TRBJ2-7; D ambiguous. The ends were cut back, 5 bases at V and 2 bases at J, with 22 bases in the middle. This CDR3 contains 17 residues. The germline V gene has CDR1 SGHVS and CDR2 FQNEAQ. This CDR3 reads CASSQSPGPKITYEQYF. CDR3 nucleotides: TGTGCCAGCAGCCAAAGTCCGGGTCCTAAAATAACCTACGAGCAGTACTTC.

The chain recombines TRBV7-9 with TRBJ2-7; D unclear. Germline V lookup: CDR1 SEHNR, CDR2 FQNEAQ (reference sequence). The CDR3 is 14 residues long. V shed 3 bases and J shed 0 bases, with 9 bases lying between them. In DNA form, the CDR3 reads TGTGCCAGCAGCTTTACGGGTGCCTCCTACGAGCAGTACTTC. It codes for CASSFTGASYEQYF.

This chain connects TRBV18 to TRBJ1-5; TRBD1 matches at 7 bases. This CDR3 contains 15 residues. Germline loops: CDR1 KGHSH, CDR2 LQKENI. V lost 3 bases, J lost 5 bases, and 7 bases stayed unmatched. The CDR3 DNA sequence: TGTGCCAGCTCACCCCCCGGGACAGCCGATCAGCCCCAGCATTTT. Protein product: CASSPPGTADQPQHF.

The chain carries TRBV5-6 and TRBJ2-7, with D perhaps matching TRBD1 (5 bases). Trimming removed 4 bases at V and 4 bases at J, with 18 bases between. CDR3 size: 15 residues. Germline assignment: CDR1 SGHDT and CDR2 YYEEEE. CDR3 coding DNA: TGTGCCAGCAGCAAAGGGGTTGACCAGGTATACGAGCAGTACTTC. Translating gives CASSKGVDQVYEQYF.

This chain joins TRBV5-5 and TRBJ2-7; TRBD1 agrees at 8 bases. The CDR3 loop spans 14 amino acids. The trim removed 4 bases at V and 6 bases at J, leaving 9 bases unmatched. Per germline, CDR1 SGHKS and CDR2 YYEKEE (reference sequence). DNA for the CDR3: TGTGCCAGCAGCCGCCAGGACAGGGTTTCCGAGCAGTACTTC. As protein: CASSRQDRVSEQYF.

The gene calls are TRBV27 and TRBJ1-4, with TRBD1 matching 9 bases. Germline V gene sequence: CDR1 MNHEY, CDR2 SMNVEV (reference sequence). The CDR3 spans 17 residues. Trimming at V came to 6 bases and at J to 8 bases, leaving 16 bases not matched to a gene. CDR3 loop: CASRPAPRDRVREKLFF. The CDR3 nucleotides read TGTGCCAGCAGGCCTGCCCCCCGGGACAGGGTACGGGAAAAACTGTTTTTT.

Notes on this clone: The junction departs from the called germline gene at one end, perhaps through a read error. This chain uses TRBV5-1 with TRBJ2-1; the D gene is possibly TRBD1 (6 bases). The V gene's germline CDR1 is SGHRS and CDR2 YFSETQ. The CDR3 is 15 amino acids. The DNA for the CDR3 is TGCGCCAGCAGTTTGGCGGTGGTTGGGGGCATGGAGCAGTTCTTC. This codes for CASSLAVVGGMEQFF.

The chain is built from TRBV2 and TRBJ2-7; D possibly matches TRBD1 or TRBD2 (5 bases each). Germline values: CDR1 SNHLY, CDR2 FYNNEI. V gave up 8 bases and J gave up 7 bases, with 18 bases separating them. The CDR3 spans 13 residues. In DNA form, the CDR3 reads TGTGCCAGCGTCAGGGATTTACGAGGGGAGCAGTACTTC. As protein: CASVRDLRGEQYF.

The V and J genes are TRBV18 and TRBJ2-7; 11 positions match TRBD2. Looked up from germline, CDR1 is KGHSH and CDR2 is LQKENI. This CDR3 comprises 13 residues. V shed 6 bases, J shed 5 bases, and the junction held 3 bases outside the gene matches. The CDR3 nucleotides are TGTGCCAGCTCCCTAGCGGGAGGACACGAGCAGTACTTC. Protein product: CASSLAGGHEQYF.

This clone was recorded once. The chain recombines TRBV4-2 with TRBJ2-5, with D perhaps TRBD1 (5 bases). In germline, CDR1 is LGHNA, CDR2 YNFKEQ. This CDR3 comprises 12 residues. With 0 bases removed from V and 6 bases from J, the gap between germline ends came to 5 bases. The chain's CDR3 is CASSQEDKTQYF. CDR3 DNA: TGTGCCAGCAGCCAAGAGGACAAGACCCAGTACTTC.

The rearrangement uses TRBV6-5 and TRBJ1-2; the match to TRBD1 covers 9 bases. CDR3 length: 11 amino acids. With V trimmed by 8 bases and J by 8 bases, 3 bases remained unmatched. Looked up from germline, CDR1 is MNHEY and CDR2 is SVGAGI. This CDR3 reads CASGTGQGYTF. The CDR3, as DNA: TGTGCCAGCGGGACAGGGCAAGGCTACACCTTC.

This clone came up a few times. The CDR3 reads CASSDPGGTEAFF. CDR3 nucleotide sequence: TGTGCCAGCAGTGATCCAGGGGGAACTGAAGCTTTCTTT. The chain couples TRBV2 to TRBJ1-1, with 7 bases aligning to TRBD1. The germline V gene encodes CDR1 SNHLY and CDR2 FYNNEI. Unmatched junction bases numbered 3, after V lost 3 bases and J lost 5 bases. This CDR3 is built from 13 residues.

This rearrangement joins TRBV11-2 to TRBJ1-3; D ambiguous. Per the germline V gene, CDR1 is SGHAT and CDR2 is FQNNGV. V dropped 5 bases and J dropped 4 bases, with 6 bases sitting between them. The CDR3 sequence is 12 residues long. For the CDR3, the DNA is TGTGCCAGCAGCGCACAGGGAAACACCATATATTTT. It specifies CASSAQGNTIYF.

This clone was observed a single time. The V gene is TRBV2, the J gene TRBJ1-4; no clear D gene. Per the germline V gene, CDR1 is SNHLY and CDR2 is FYNNEI. The CDR3 consists of 13 residues. Trimming took 6 bases from V and 8 from J, leaving 13 bases between them. This CDR3 is CASRTGSGEKLFF. CDR3 nucleotide sequence: TGTGCCAGCAGGACCGGATCCGGGGAAAAACTGTTTTTT. Full variable domain (remainder filled in from reference TRBV2 and TRBJ1-4): EPEVTQTPSHQVTQMGQEVILRCVPISNHLYFYWYRQILGQKVEFLVSFYNNEISEKSEIFDDQFSVERPDGSNFTLKIRSTKLEDSAMYFCASRTGSGEKLFFGSGTQLSVL.

The chain employs TRBV4-2 and TRBJ2-1; 9 nucleotides line up with TRBD2. Germline CDR1 and CDR2: LGHNA and YNFKEQ. The length of the CDR3 is 18 residues. J gave up 7 bases and V 0 bases, and 13 bases lay outside the gene matches. DNA for the CDR3: TGTGCCAGCAGCCAAGATCCCCCGCTGGCGGGAGGGTGGAATGAGCAGTTCTTC. Translated: CASSQDPPLAGGWNEQFF.

This chain uses TRBV19 with TRBJ1-1; 7 nucleotides agree with TRBD1. The J segment lost 4 bases and the V segment lost 8 bases, leaving 13 bases of the junction unmatched. Germline V gene lookup returns CDR1 LNHDA and CDR2 SQIVND (reference sequence). This CDR3 contains 15 residues. CDR3 coding DNA: TGTGCCAGTCACCGCCCCGGGCAGGGGGGCACTGAAGCTTTCTTT. Its translation: CASHRPGQGGTEAFF.

V and J are TRBV6-5 and TRBJ2-2; D ambiguous. The V and J ends lost 8 bases and 7 bases respectively, with 8 bases between them. The V gene's germline CDR1 is MNHEY and CDR2 SVGAGI. The CDR3 has 11 amino acids. The DNA of the CDR3 is TGTGCCAGCGGCCGGTTCGGGGAGCTGTTTTTT. Translating gives CASGRFGELFF.

This chain uses TRBV28 with TRBJ1-1; D is undetermined. This CDR3 has 13 residues. V was cut by 5 bases and J by 6 bases, with 13 bases left in between. Germline V gene lookup returns CDR1 MDHEN and CDR2 SYDVKM. In nucleotides, the CDR3 is TGTGCCAGCAGTCCCGGGAGGACCCCTGAAGCTTTCTTT. It specifies CASSPGRTPEAFF.